This T cell receptor (beta chain) was documented in a study of CXCR4 blockade with PD-1 therapy in pancreatic cancer (dated by TCRdb to about 2019). Concerning the study at large: Multiplex immunohistochemistry and TCRbeta immunosequencing of resected pancreatic ductal adenocarcinoma were combined in the study with ex vivo slice culture in which PD-1 and CXCR4 blockade were tested. Two geographically distinct regions were TCR-sequenced from each of about six tumors to assess intratumoral heterogeneity.

There are a few counts of this clone. No cognate antigen has been identified for it. No much larger clone is present one base from it, and per-base qualities are unavailable. The patients who supplied the archived tumor blocks had received no neoadjuvant therapy before resection. In the preserved-tissue arm, the study used 30 to 35 surgical resection samples taken from 20 to 25 pancreatic ductal adenocarcinoma patients who had not previously been treated. For the resection arm, ten 5-micron curls of FFPE tumor adjacent to the multiplex immunohistochemistry slide were used for DNA extraction. At the junction V is shortened by 0 bases and J by 6 bases; bases outside the gene matches: 9. Measured from the cysteine to the phenylalanine, the CDR3 is 17 residues long. Only the CDR3 portion is preserved as DNA: 51 bases, with reading frame beginning at the first base. CDR1 and CDR2 were assigned from the germline V gene (reference sequence) as LNHNV and YYDKDF.

Overall study outcomes, separate from this receptor: Amino acid clone frequency correlated strongly with the number of distinct nucleotide rearrangements encoding it, suggesting convergent selection by common tumor antigens. Tumors had clonal expansion, with a mean productive clonality of around 0.15 compared with about 0.05 in healthy blood, yet clonality showed no correlation with survival. Because only TCRbeta chains were sequenced, true antigen-specificity overlap among convergent dominant clones remained unconfirmed while awaiting paired alpha-beta single-cell sequencing.

The immunoSEQ Assay at Adaptive Biotechnologies was used to immunosequence TCRbeta CDR3 regions from the extracted DNA. The authors' analysis ran thus. To quantify the absolute abundance of each unique TCRbeta CDR3, sequences were collapsed and filtered. Clonality, calculated using only productive in-frame rearrangements, was defined as 1 minus Pielou's evenness. Regional overlap was measured by following the top 100 nucleotide rearrangements across paired samples, and the Morisita index was used to compare paired samples with unrelated samples. The immunoSEQ Rearrangement Details tool was used to assess whether nucleotide rearrangements converged onto identical amino acid sequences. TCRdb retrieved this table from immuneACCESS and kept in-frame rearrangements only. Not all clones are present; in checked studies, unresolved V genes account for under half, and no reason is known for the remainder. The DNA was the basis for D and trimming; V, J and clone size are from that table. The sample table lists over 2,500 clones, around 42% of them with a count of one. The top ten clonotypes cover about 5.4% of the sample.

The chain couples TRBV15 to TRBJ2-1; TRBD2 lines up with 9 middle nucleotides. Sequencing was done on a sample of tumor tissue. This clonotype was sampled from a human donor with pancreatic ductal adenocarcinoma. The CDR3 amino acid sequence is: CATSREGGGAESNEQFF. The nucleotide sequence is given as TGTGCCACCAGCAGAGAAGGCGGGGGGGCAGAGAGCAATGAGCAGTTCTTC.